Listed below are T cell receptor beta chains from one sample, sequenced in a study of cytomegalovirus exposure and HLA in healthy donors. Data came from immunoSEQ multiplex PCR; TCRdb stores just in-frame clones and leaves some out. The sample lists more than 150,000 clones; 80% were seen once. Specimen: PBMCs. These receptors were collected from a woman aged 45-65 years in good health and CMV-seropositive. CDR3s include the opening cysteine and the closing phenylalanine or tryptophan. The order of the fields is V gene, J gene, D gene, clone size, CDR3 DNA, CDR3 protein. The D gene is left open where the match is weak. Only part of the rows carry a size: once, few, many, or a class if the clone is expanded.

TRBV9,TRBJ1-2,.,.,TGTGCCAGCAGCGTAGGGCTGTTAGGCTACACCTTC,CASSVGLLGYTF
TRBV7-9,TRBJ2-7,TRBD2,.,TGTTCCAGCAGCTTATATACTAGCGGATCCTACGAGCAGTACTTC,CSSSLYTSGSYEQYF
TRBV28,TRBJ1-2,.,.,TGTGCCAGCAGTTTAAACAGACCGTATGGCTACACCTTC,CASSLNRPYGYTF
TRBV7-2,TRBJ2-1,.,.,TGTGCCAGCAGCTTAGCGTCAGACTACAATGAGCAGTTCTTC,CASSLASDYNEQFF
TRBV14,TRBJ2-5,TRBD2,.,TGTGCCAGCAGCAAGAGTTTAGCGGGAGAAGAGACCCAGTACTTC,CASSKSLAGEETQYF
TRBV27,TRBJ1-1,.,.,TGTGCCAGCAGAAACAGGGTGGTAAACACTGAAGCTTTCTTT,CASRNRVVNTEAFF
TRBV7-9,TRBJ2-1,TRBD2,.,TGTGCCAGCAGATCCGGGACTAGCGGAAACAATGAGCAGTTCTTC,CASRSGTSGNNEQFF
TRBV15,TRBJ2-7,TRBD2,.,TGTGCCACCAGAAAAGAGCCGGGACTAGCGTTCTCCTACGAGCAGTACTTC,CATRKEPGLAFSYEQYF
TRBV5-1,TRBJ1-6,TRBD1,.,TGCGCCAGCAGCTTCTTCACAGGGGAAAATTCACCCCTCCACTTT,CASSFFTGENSPLHF
TRBV18,TRBJ1-1,TRBD1,.,TGTGCCAGCTCACCGCTATCAGGGACAGCTAACACTGAAGCTTTCTTT,CASSPLSGTANTEAFF
TRBV5-5,TRBJ1-5,TRBD1,few,TGTGCCAGCAGTCTTACAGGGGATAGCAATCAGCCCCAGCATTTT,CASSLTGDSNQPQHF